These 11 T cell receptor beta chains were all obtained from the same sample, sequenced in a study of blood T cell repertoires in COVID-19. Profiling relied on immunoSEQ multiplex PCR, and the TCRdb table lists in-frame clones only, not all of them. The table lists 250,000 or so clones, roughly 82% of them singletons, with roughly 12% in the top ten. Sequences were obtained from peripheral blood. These receptors all stem from a man older than 75 with acute or convalescent COVID-19.

J is TRBJ2-5 and V is TRBV9, with 10 bases aligning to TRBD2. Germline values: CDR1 SGDLS, CDR2 YYNGEE. V lost 3 bases to trimming and J lost 4 bases; unmatched junction nucleotides: 6. The CDR3 totals 15 residues. The chain's CDR3 is CASSANRLAGETQYF. The CDR3 nucleotides are TGTGCCAGCAGCGCCAATCGACTAGCGGGAGAGACCCAGTACTTC.

The chain recombines TRBV18 with TRBJ1-1; D ambiguous. This CDR3 has 15 residues. Germline V CDR1 and CDR2: KGHSH, LQKENI. The V and J ends lost 0 bases and 1 base respectively, with 9 bases between them. The CDR3 sequence is CASSPPSRGNTEAFF. DNA for the CDR3: TGTGCCAGCTCACCACCCTCCCGGGGGAACACTGAAGCTTTCTTT.

The chain combines TRBV7-6 with TRBJ2-2; 7 bases align to TRBD2. Germline CDR1 and CDR2: SGHVS and FNYEAQ. The CDR3 length is 15 residues. V lost 4 bases and J lost 6; bases outside the gene matches: 8. As DNA, the CDR3 is TGTGCCAGCAGCTCCCGCTGGGGGGGACCCGGGGAGCTGTTTTTT. Translated: CASSSRWGGPGELFF.

The chain recombines TRBV18 with TRBJ1-2; TRBD1 agrees at 9 bases. With 6 bases clipped from V and 2 bases from J, the junction kept 7 bases outside the gene matches. Germline V lookup: CDR1 KGHSH, CDR2 LQKENI. The CDR3 is 15 amino acids. The CDR3 region is CASSLGQGQNYGYTF. The CDR3 coding sequence is TGTGCCAGCTCTCTTGGACAGGGGCAGAACTATGGCTACACCTTC.

This sequence joins TRBV28 and TRBJ2-6; D is undetermined. CDR3 length: 12 amino acids. V was pared by 5 bases and J by 11 bases, with 10 bases between. Looked up from germline, CDR1 is MDHEN and CDR2 is SYDVKM. The CDR3 sequence: CASSPRVHVLTF. For the CDR3, the DNA is TGTGCCAGCAGTCCCCGCGTCCACGTCCTGACTTTC.

This chain joins TRBV6-6 and TRBJ1-1, with 9 bases that match TRBD1. The ends lost 8 bases at V and 7 bases at J; junction bases unmatched: 11. CDR3 length: 14 residues. The germline gives CDR1 MNHNY, CDR2 SVGAGI (reference sequence). CDR3: CASHTQGAFIEAFF. CDR3 DNA sequence: TGTGCCAGCCACACACAGGGGGCTTTTATTGAAGCTTTCTTT.

This chain links TRBV5-1 with TRBJ1-1; no firm D call. Looked up from germline, CDR1 is SGHRS and CDR2 is YFSETQ. V was pared by 4 bases and J by 2 bases, with 12 bases between. The CDR3 consists of 14 residues. The chain's CDR3 is CASSPGFPNTEAFF. The CDR3 nucleotides read TGCGCCAGCAGCCCGGGATTCCCCAACACTGAAGCTTTCTTT.

Here the CDR3 DNA reads TGTGCCAGCAGCTTAGCAGGTGACTGGTATAGCAATCAGCCCCAGCATTTT. It encodes CASSLAGDWYSNQPQHF. The chain carries TRBV7-9 and TRBJ1-5; D is uncertain. Germline lookup yields CDR1 SEHNR and CDR2 FQNEAQ (reference sequence). The V end was cut by 0 bases, the J end by 0 bases, with 12 bases between. This CDR3 has 17 residues.

The chain couples TRBV6-5 to TRBJ1-3, with TRBD1 identical over 10 bases. From germline, CDR1 is MNHEY and CDR2 SVGAGI. The CDR3 extends over 12 amino acids. The V and J ends lost 11 bases and 15 bases, in that order; junction bases with no gene match: 13. CDR3 residues: CAARQGAMEKYF. CDR3 bases: TGTGCCGCCAGACAGGGGGCTATGGAAAAATATTTT.

The chain is built from TRBV27 and TRBJ2-7, with D unclear. Trimming removed 0 bases from V and 5 bases from J, with 17 bases in between. This CDR3 comprises 16 residues. The germline V gene encodes CDR1 MNHEY and CDR2 SMNVEV (reference sequence). This CDR3 reads CASSLSPVSRGDEQYF. Here the CDR3 DNA reads TGTGCCAGCAGTTTATCGCCCGTCTCACGTGGAGACGAGCAGTACTTC.

Remarks on this clone: Other DNA sequences in the sample encode the same CDR3. This chain joins TRBV6-6 and TRBJ2-7; TRBD1 is a possible D gene (7 bases). Looked up from germline, CDR1 is MNHNY and CDR2 is SVGAGI (reference sequence). The CDR3 contains 14 residues. Trimming removed 6 bases from V and 7 bases from J, with 19 bases in between. The CDR3 sequence: CASSHAEGASEQYF. The CDR3 nucleotides read TGTGCCAGCAGCCACGCGGAGGGGGCGAGTGAGCAGTACTTC.